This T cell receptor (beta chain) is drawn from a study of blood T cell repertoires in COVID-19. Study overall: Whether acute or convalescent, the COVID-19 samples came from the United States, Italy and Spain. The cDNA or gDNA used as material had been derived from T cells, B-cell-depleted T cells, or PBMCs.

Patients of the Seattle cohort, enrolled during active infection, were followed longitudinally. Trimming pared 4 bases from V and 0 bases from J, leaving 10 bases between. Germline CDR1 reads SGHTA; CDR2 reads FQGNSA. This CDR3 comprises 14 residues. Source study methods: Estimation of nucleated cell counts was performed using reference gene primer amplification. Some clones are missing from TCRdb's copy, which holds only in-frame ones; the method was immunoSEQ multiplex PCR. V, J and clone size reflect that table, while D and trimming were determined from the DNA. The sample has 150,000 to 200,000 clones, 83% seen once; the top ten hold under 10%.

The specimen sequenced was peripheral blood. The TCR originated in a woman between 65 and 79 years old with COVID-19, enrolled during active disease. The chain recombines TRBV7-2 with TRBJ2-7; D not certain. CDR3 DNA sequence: TGTGCCAGCAGCTCCCCGGCAGGCTCCTACGAGCAGTACTTC. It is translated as CASSSPAGSYEQYF.